The sequence of this T cell receptor (beta chain) was determined in a study of blood T cell repertoires in COVID-19. The CDR3 length is 14 residues. The germline CDR1 and CDR2 sequences are SGHRS and YFSETQ. V dropped 9 bases and J dropped 4; count of bases not matched to a gene: 6. The count of this clone is one. Recruits, aged about 18 to 95 years, lived in approximately 26 US areas. The method was immunoSEQ multiplex PCR; TCRdb's version includes in-frame clones alone and lacks a portion of them. The profile shows fewer than 300,000 clones, about nine tenths of them singletons. The chain carries TRBV5-1 and TRBJ2-1; 11 positions agree with TRBD2. Sequencing was carried out using PBMCs or T cells enriched from blood (not recorded which). The origin of this receptor is a woman in her thirties who had recovered from COVID-19. The CDR3, as DNA: TGCGCCACCCAACTAGCGGGAGCTTACAATGAGCAGTTCTTC. The encoded protein is CATQLAGAYNEQFF.